This T cell receptor beta chain emerged from a study of blood T cell repertoires in COVID-19. Study details: T cells, B-cell-depleted T cells, or PBMCs supplied cDNA or gDNA.

Sequenced by immunoSEQ multiplex PCR; TCRdb stores in-frame clones only, minus some. The sample has fewer than 300,000 clones; about four fifths are singletons. All exposed participants met a person with COVID-19 within 2 weeks before entering the study. This CDR3 comprises 13 residues. Germline V gene lookup returns CDR1 SGHVS and CDR2 FQNEAQ. Trimming took 5 bases from V and 6 from J; bases not matched to a gene: 6. The chain combines TRBV7-8 with TRBJ1-1, with 7 bases lining up with TRBD1. This clonotype originated in a man aged 35 to 55 who had been exposed to COVID-19. Specimen: PBMCs or T cells enriched from blood (not recorded which). The CDR3 protein is CASSVQGMAEAFF. The CDR3, as DNA: TGTGCCAGCAGCGTACAGGGGATGGCTGAAGCTTTCTTT.